The following is a TCR beta chain sequence with its context. CDR3 length: 13 residues. V gave up 10 bases and J gave up 0 bases; unmatched junction bases: 6. CDR1 and CDR2 (germline): SNHLY, FYNNEI. Sequencing used immunoSEQ multiplex PCR; TCRdb keeps in-frame clones, though not all of them. The sample yields some 74,000 clones, less than 90% seen once. The data originate from a study of OX40 agonist ivuxolimab in advanced cancers. This chain connects TRBV2 to TRBJ2-7; 7 bases match TRBD2. Sequenced here: CD4+ or CD8+ T cells sorted from blood, sampled in a trial of the OX40 agonist ivuxolimab. This receptor was obtained from an adult with an advanced solid tumor such as melanoma, head and neck, liver or kidney cancer. The CDR3 DNA reads TGTGCCACCACGGGAGGTGTCTCCTACGAGCAGTACTTC. It is translated as CATTGGVSYEQYF.